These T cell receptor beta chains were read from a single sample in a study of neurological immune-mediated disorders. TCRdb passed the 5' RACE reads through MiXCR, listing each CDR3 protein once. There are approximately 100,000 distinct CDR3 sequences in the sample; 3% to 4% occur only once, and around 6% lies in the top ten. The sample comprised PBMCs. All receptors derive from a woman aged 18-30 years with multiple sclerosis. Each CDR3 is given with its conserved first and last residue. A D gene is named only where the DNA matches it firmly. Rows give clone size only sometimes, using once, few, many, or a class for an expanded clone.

CASSLWNGGGDNEQFF,TGCGCCAGCAGCTTGTGGAACGGGGGGGGAGACAATGAGCAGTTCTTC,TRBV5-1,many,TRBJ2-1,TRBD2
CASSFPRQPQHF,TGTGCCAGCAGTTTCCCTCGACAGCCCCAGCATTTT,TRBV12-3/TRBV12-4,many,TRBJ1-5,NA
CASSLGASYGYTF,TGTGCCAGCAGTTTGGGGGCTTCCTATGGCTACACCTTC,TRBV6-5,NA,TRBJ1-2,NA
CASSEAEMRGTIYF,TGTGCCAGCAGTGAAGCAGAGATGCGGGGCACCATATATTTT,TRBV2,many,TRBJ1-3,NA
CASRRASGANVLTF,TGTGCCAGCCGCCGGGCCTCTGGGGCCAACGTCCTGACTTTC,TRBV12-3/TRBV12-4,many,TRBJ2-6,NA
CASSRLADNTGELFF,TGTGCCAGCAGTAGGCTAGCGGATAACACCGGGGAGCTGTTTTTT,TRBV6-4,many,TRBJ2-2,TRBD2
CASSWEGLAGASNEQFF,TGCGCCAGCAGCTGGGAGGGACTAGCGGGGGCCTCCAATGAGCAGTTCTTC,TRBV5-1,many,TRBJ2-1,TRBD2
CASTLSRLYEQYF,TGTGCCAGCACCTTATCCCGACTCTACGAGCAGTACTTC,TRBV6-9,few,TRBJ2-7,NA
CSARELAGGIETQYF,TGCAGTGCTAGGGAGCTAGCGGGGGGGATAGAGACCCAGTACTTC,TRBV20-1,NA,TRBJ2-5,TRBD2
CSARPGTSGNTDTQYF,TGCAGTGCGCGCCCCGGGACTAGCGGGAACACAGATACGCAGTATTTT,TRBV20-1,many,TRBJ2-3,TRBD2
CASSLGGAGAREQYF,TGCGCCAGCAGCTTGGGTGGAGCGGGAGCCCGCGAGCAGTACTTC,TRBV5-1,few,TRBJ2-7,TRBD2
CASSLDGGGREQYF,TGTGCCAGCAGCTTAGACGGGGGGGGAAGAGAGCAGTACTTC,TRBV7-2,many,TRBJ2-7,TRBD2
CAMYQETQYF,TGTGCTATGTACCAAGAGACCCAGTACTTC,TRBV21-1,many,TRBJ2-5,NA
CAWSVIGIETQYF,TGTGCCTGGAGTGTCATTGGAATAGAGACCCAGTACTTC,TRBV30,NA,TRBJ2-5,NA
CASSYWGRDTQYF,TGTGCCAGCAGTTACTGGGGTAGAGATACGCAGTATTTT,TRBV6-6,many,TRBJ2-3,NA